Below are 7 T cell receptor beta chains sequenced from a single sample in a study of cytomegalovirus exposure and HLA in healthy donors. Primers included in the PCR were 60 Vbeta and 13 Jbeta primers. The data were produced by immunoSEQ multiplex PCR, yet TCRdb's version contains in-frame clones alone and is incomplete. Altogether 150,000 to 200,000 clones are present, 79% being singletons, with the ten largest covering approximately 0.69%. Specimen: PBMCs. The source of these receptors is a woman aged 40 to 50 in good health and CMV-seronegative.

This clone came up once. This chain links TRBV29-1 with TRBJ1-2; 7 nucleotides match TRBD1. The CDR3 has 15 residues. In germline, CDR1 is SQVTM, CDR2 ANQGSEA. V shed 6 bases, J shed 0 bases, and the junction held 10 bases outside the gene matches. CDR3 in amino acids: CSVRQGSGANYGYTF. CDR3 nucleotide sequence: TGCAGCGTCCGACAGGGTTCGGGGGCTAACTATGGCTACACCTTC.

This sequence joins TRBV9 and TRBJ2-2, with D possibly being TRBD2 (5 bases). V was cut by 6 bases and J by 0 bases, with 12 bases left in between. Per germline, CDR1 SGDLS and CDR2 YYNGEE. This CDR3 comprises 15 residues. Here the CDR3 reads CASKRAASNTGELFF. The CDR3 DNA reads TGTGCCAGCAAGAGGGCGGCCTCGAACACCGGGGAGCTGTTTTTT.

The chain is built from TRBV15 and TRBJ2-2; 9 bases align to TRBD2. CDR3 length equals 15 residues. J was trimmed by 4 bases and V by 6 bases; bases with no gene match: 6. Germline assignment: CDR1 LNHNV and CDR2 YYDKDF (reference sequence). CDR3 sequence reads: CATRAVRGGTGELFF. The DNA of the CDR3 is TGTGCCACCAGGGCGGTGCGGGGGGGCACCGGGGAGCTGTTTTTT.

The V gene is TRBV19, the J gene TRBJ1-4, with 9 bases aligning to TRBD1. Trimming removed 3 bases from V and 5 bases from J; junction bases left unmatched: 7. This CDR3 spans 16 amino acids. Germline CDR1 is LNHDA and CDR2 is SQIVND (reference sequence). The CDR3 DNA sequence: TGTGCCAGTAGTATCCTTATCGGGACAGGGAATGAAAAACTGTTTTTT. It specifies CASSILIGTGNEKLFF.

The chain uses TRBV5-1 and TRBJ2-5, with TRBD2 matching over 8 bases. The junction had 2 bases not matched to a gene; V was cut back by 2 bases and J by 5 bases. The germline V gene has CDR1 SGHRS and CDR2 YFSETQ. The CDR3 runs to 13 residues. For the CDR3, the DNA is TGCGCCAGCAGCTTTGGCGGGGGGGAGACCCAGTACTTC. Its protein is CASSFGGGETQYF.

This sequence joins TRBV4-1 and TRBJ2-1; 10 bases line up with TRBD2. Germline CDR1 and CDR2: MGHRA and YSYEKL. CDR3 length: 15 residues. V was clipped by 8 bases and J by 4 bases; unmatched bases: 8. For the CDR3, the DNA is TGCGCCAGCGGTCCCCCAGCGGGAGGGTACAATGAGCAGTTCTTC. This translates into CASGPPAGGYNEQFF.

This sequence joins TRBV28 and TRBJ2-7, with D unclear. The V end was cut by 5 bases, the J end by 2 bases, with 13 bases between. The length of the CDR3 is 14 residues. Per germline, CDR1 MDHEN and CDR2 SYDVKM. The CDR3 DNA is TGTGCCAGCAGTCCCCGGGTGCGGCCCTACGAGCAGTACTTC. This sequence encodes CASSPRVRPYEQYF.